This TCR beta chain was profiled in a study of Graves' ophthalmopathy and Graves' hyperthyroidism. Findings of the study overall: Also, most clonotypes expanded in the thyroid above 0.001 frequency appeared in blood. With about 86% sensitivity and roughly 77% specificity, a 13-signature model separated ophthalmopathy from stable hyperthyroidism.

V shed 6 bases and J 13 bases; nucleotides not matched to a gene: 12. CDR1 and CDR2 from the germline V gene are SGHTA and FQGNSA. The CDR3 has 12 amino acids. Enrollment excluded any patients with other autoimmune diseases, uncontrolled infections, pregnancy or lactation. Orbital computed tomography, together with clinical symptoms, serum thyroxine, TRAb and thyroid ultrasound, was used for diagnosis. RNA served as the template for amplifying TCR beta CDR3 regions. Second-round multiplex PCR followed a first-round RT-PCR using HTBI primers. A single record per CDR3 protein comes from TCRdb applying MiXCR to the multiplex PCR reads. The sample records 1 million to 1.3 million distinct CDR3 sequences, approximately 35% being singletons. Concerning this clonotype itself: Its antigen is not known.

The sample taken for sequencing was peripheral blood or thyroid tissue (not recorded which). The chain carries TRBV7-2 and TRBJ2-7; 7 bases map to TRBD1. The TCR was taken from an adult man with Graves' hyperthyroidism. CDR3 region: CASSLFRGQDYF. CDR3 in DNA: TGTGCCAGCAGTTTATTTCGCGGACAGGACTACTTC.